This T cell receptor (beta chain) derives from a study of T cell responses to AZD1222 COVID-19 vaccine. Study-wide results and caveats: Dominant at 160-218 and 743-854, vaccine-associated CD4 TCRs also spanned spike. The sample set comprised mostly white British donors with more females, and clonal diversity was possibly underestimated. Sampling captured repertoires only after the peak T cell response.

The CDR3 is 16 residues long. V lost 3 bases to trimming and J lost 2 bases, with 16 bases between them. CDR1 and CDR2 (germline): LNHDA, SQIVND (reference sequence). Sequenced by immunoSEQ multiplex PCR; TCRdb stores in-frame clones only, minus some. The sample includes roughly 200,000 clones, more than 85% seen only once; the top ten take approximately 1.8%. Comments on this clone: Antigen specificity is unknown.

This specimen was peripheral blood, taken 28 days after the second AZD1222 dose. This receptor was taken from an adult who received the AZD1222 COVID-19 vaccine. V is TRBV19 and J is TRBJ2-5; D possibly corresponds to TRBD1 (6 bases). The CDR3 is CASSMKHRDGQETQYF. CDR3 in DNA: TGTGCCAGTAGTATGAAACACAGGGACGGACAAGAGACCCAGTACTTC.